The next 29 T cell receptor beta chains were all read from a single sample in a study of T cell repertoires in aging, cancer and after chemotherapy. Peripheral blood genomic DNA, not sorted cells or RNA, was the template. TRB rearrangements spanning V, D and J were amplified using mixed TRB-A/B primers. In TCRdb, the multiplex PCR reads were re-called with MiXCR into one record per CDR3 protein. Altogether around 6,400 distinct CDR3 sequences are present, about 20% being singletons, with the ten largest covering just over 2.5%. What was sequenced was blood. These receptors came from a human donor with a blood cancer.

Sample share makes this clonotype medium-sized (0.01 to 0.1%). The chain has TRBV27 and TRBJ2-7; 8 bases line up with TRBD1. This CDR3 is 13 amino acids long. The germline V gene has CDR1 MNHEY and CDR2 SMNVEV (reference sequence). After removal of 2 bases from V and 3 bases from J, the junction contained 0 bases not matched to a gene. The CDR3: CASSLGTGYEQYF. CDR3 sequence (DNA): TGTGCCAGCAGTTTAGGGACAGGCTACGAGCAGTACTTC.

This clonotype is judged medium-sized. One junction end disagrees with the germline gene, perhaps due to a read error. This chain uses TRBV15 with TRBJ2-4, with D perhaps matching TRBD1 (5 bases). This CDR3 contains 17 residues. Germline V CDR1 and CDR2: LNHNV, YYDKDF (reference sequence). The CDR3 region has the DNA TGTGCCACAAGCAGGGATCTAGGGAAGGTAGCCAAAAACATTCAGTACTTC. This translates into CATSRDLGKVAKNIQYF. Based on the CDR3 plus reference TRBV15 and TRBJ2-4, the full variable domain is DAMVIQNPRYQVTQFGKPVTLSCSQTLNHNVMYWYQQKSSQAPKLLFHYYDKDFNNEADTPDNFQSRRPNTSFCFLDIRSPGLGDTAMYLCATSRDLGKVAKNIQYFGAGTRLSVL.

This clonotype was detected a few times. The chain carries TRBV28 and TRBJ1-2, with TRBD1 matching 9 bases. The CDR3 runs to 13 residues. V shed 7 bases and J 6 bases; nucleotides not matched to a gene: 6. Germline V gene data show CDR1 as MDHEN and CDR2 as SYDVKM. The CDR3 DNA is TGTGCCAGCACTTGGGGGACAGGGAATGGCTACACCTTC. Translating gives CASTWGTGNGYTF.

V is TRBV5-1 and J is TRBJ2-1; no clear D. Germline CDR1 reads SGHRS; CDR2 reads YFSETQ. This CDR3 is 13 amino acids long. V gave up 4 bases and J gave up 9 bases, with 14 bases separating them. CDR3: CASSADPIGEQFF. CDR3 DNA: TGCGCCAGCAGCGCGGACCCAATTGGTGAGCAGTTCTTC.

By proportion, this clonotype is medium-sized (0.01 to 0.1%). This chain uses TRBV6-2 or TRBV6-3 with TRBJ2-1; TRBD2 agrees at 11 bases. J lost 6 bases, V lost 6 bases, and 4 bases had no gene match. Germline CDR1 reads MNHEY; CDR2 reads SVGEGT. This CDR3 contains 14 residues. CDR3 bases: TGTGCCAGCAGACTAGCGGGGGCCGCCAATGAGCAGTTCTTC. Protein: CASRLAGAANEQFF.

The rearrangement joins TRBV20-1 to TRBJ2-5, with 8 bases aligning to TRBD2. J lost 5 bases, V lost 1 base, and 0 bases had no gene match. Per germline, CDR1 DFQATT and CDR2 SNEGSKA (reference sequence). The CDR3 contains 12 residues. DNA of the CDR3: TGCAGTGCTAGAGCGGGGGGGGAGACCCAGTACTTC. Protein: CSARAGGETQYF.

This clonotype is medium-sized by share. The chain combines TRBV5-5 with TRBJ2-1; 9 bases are shared with TRBD1. The junction had 14 bases not matched to a gene; V was cut back by 4 bases and J by 6 bases. The germline V gene has CDR1 SGHKS and CDR2 YYEKEE (reference sequence). The CDR3 sequence is 17 residues long. The CDR3 spells CASSEGLGGTGSNEQFF. CDR3 coding DNA: TGTGCCAGCAGCGAGGGCCTCGGGGGGACAGGGAGCAATGAGCAGTTCTTC.

The rearrangement joins TRBV21-1 to TRBJ2-7; the table's D call of TRBD1 was not tested on the DNA. TRBV21-1 has pseudogene status. The CDR3 sequence is 13 residues long. The CDR3: CASSEGQSHEQYF. In nucleotides, the CDR3 is TGTGCCAGCAGCGAGGGACAGTCCCACGAGCAGTACTTC.

This sequence joins TRBV24-1 and TRBJ2-5; no clear D. The germline V gene encodes CDR1 KGHDR and CDR2 SFDVKD. The CDR3 consists of 12 residues. V shed 3 bases and J shed 5 bases, with 6 bases lying between them. CDR3 sequence (DNA): TGTGCCACCAGTGATCAGCCCGAGACCCAGTACTTC. It specifies CATSDQPETQYF.

By share of the sample, this clonotype is medium-sized. This chain connects TRBV11-1 to TRBJ1-1; 7 bases line up with TRBD1. The CDR3 is 14 residues long. Germline V gene data show CDR1 as SGHAT and CDR2 as FQDESV (reference sequence). The ends lost 5 bases at V and 5 bases at J; junction bases unmatched: 8. The CDR3 nucleotides are TGTGCCAGCAGCCCAGGGACAGAAGGAACTGAAGCTTTCTTT. It encodes CASSPGTEGTEAFF.

The gene calls are TRBV27 and TRBJ1-2, with 7 bases lining up with TRBD1. CDR1 MNHEY and CDR2 SMNVEV come from the germline V gene (reference sequence). The CDR3 totals 16 residues. J gave up 8 bases and V 3 bases, and 15 bases lay outside the gene matches. CDR3 in DNA: TGTGCCAGCAGTTTTGTGGGGGTTACAGGGGTGAGCGGCTACACCTTC. Translation gives CASSFVGVTGVSGYTF.

The V call is TRBV7-6, the J call TRBJ2-5; 11 bases agree with TRBD2. The V segment lost 0 bases and the J segment 2 bases; nucleotides outside the gene matches: 11. CDR1 is SGHVS, CDR2 FNYEAQ, per germline. This CDR3 has 19 residues. CDR3 amino acids: CASSLALSSGGSRQETQYF. The CDR3 DNA reads TGTGCCAGCAGCTTAGCTCTGTCTAGCGGGGGGAGTCGGCAAGAGACCCAGTACTTC.

The chain is built from TRBV12-3 or TRBV12-4 and TRBJ2-3, with 11 bases fitting TRBD2. This CDR3 has 17 residues. After removal of 4 bases from V and 3 bases from J, the junction contained 9 bases not matched to a gene. In nucleotides, the CDR3 is TGTGCCAGCAGTTGGGTAGCGGGGGGGACGTGTACAGATACGCAGTATTTT. This codes for CASSWVAGGTCTDTQYF.

Worth noting for this clonotype: With a much larger clone just one base away, this may be a read error. The CDR3 does not close with the conserved phenylalanine or tryptophan, likely indicating a read error. The genes are TRBV5-4 and TRBJ1-2; maybe TRBD1 (5 bases). The CDR3 is 14 amino acids. The germline CDR1 and CDR2 sequences are SGHNT and YYREEE (reference sequence). The V end lost 1 base, the J end lost 4 bases, and 11 bases lay between the germline ends. The CDR3 is CASSLQGPTYGYTL. The CDR3 nucleotides are TGTGCCAGCAGCTTGCAGGGACCGACCTATGGCTACACCCTC.

The rearrangement uses TRBV21-1 and TRBJ1-3; the table's D call of TRBD1 was not tested on the DNA. TRBV21-1 is assigned pseudogene status. The CDR3 has 14 residues. CDR3 residues: CASSNGTGGNTIYF. Here the CDR3 DNA reads TGTGCCAGCAGCAATGGGACAGGGGGAAACACCATATATTTT.

Comment on this clonotype: A much more abundant neighbour one base away suggests this may be a read error. The chain uses TRBV19 and TRBJ1-4, with D unclear. In germline, CDR1 is LNHDA, CDR2 SQIVND (reference sequence). The V and J ends lost 7 bases and 8 bases respectively, with 20 bases between them. The CDR3 contains 15 residues. The CDR3 here is CASTARTDLGEKLFF. In DNA form, the CDR3 reads TGTGCCAGTACGGCCCGCACAGACCTTGGAGAAAAACTGTTTTTT. Supplemented by reference TRBV19 and TRBJ1-4, the full variable domain reads DGGITQSPKYLFRKEGQNVTLSCEQNLNHDAMYWYRQDPGQGLRLIYYSQIVNDFQKGDIAEGYSVSREKKESFPLTVTSAQKNPTAFYLCASTARTDLGEKLFFGSGTQLSVL.

This rearrangement joins TRBV6-1 to TRBJ2-2, with unresolved D. The V gene lost 4 bases and the J gene lost 5 bases, with 5 bases spanning the gap. The CDR3 consists of 12 residues. Per germline, CDR1 MNHNS and CDR2 SASEGT. CDR3 region: CASSGITGELFF. In DNA, the CDR3 is TGTGCCAGCAGTGGAATAACCGGGGAGCTGTTTTTT.

This clonotype has just a few counts. The rearrangement links TRBV7-9 to TRBJ1-2, with D unclear. CDR3 length: 15 residues. From germline, CDR1 is SEHNR and CDR2 FQNEAQ (reference sequence). The V end was cut by 7 bases, the J end by 6 bases, with 21 bases between. The CDR3 DNA reads as TGTGCCAGCACCAACCGCCCGTCGAGGGAGGATGGCTACACCTTC. It yields the protein CASTNRPSREDGYTF.

The chain's CDR3 is CASTPRQGWSNEQFF. DNA for the CDR3: TGTGCCAGCACCCCCCGGCAGGGTTGGTCCAATGAGCAGTTCTTC. V gene TRBV7-2 combines with J gene TRBJ2-1, with D perhaps TRBD1 (5 bases). Trimming removed 7 bases at V and 6 bases at J, with 19 bases between. Germline V gene sequence: CDR1 SGHTA, CDR2 FQGNSA. This CDR3 has 15 residues. Combining the CDR3 with reference TRBV7-2 and TRBJ2-1 gives the whole variable domain GAGVSQSPSNKVTEKGKDVELRCDPISGHTALYWYRQSLGQGLEFLIYFQGNSAPDKSGLPSDRFSAERTGGSVSTLTIQRTQQEDSAVYLCASTPRQGWSNEQFFGPGTRLTVL.

In its sample, this clonotype ranks as medium-sized. The chain is built from TRBV18 and TRBJ1-6; no clear D. Deletions cut 3 bases from V and 3 bases from J, with 9 bases between. The CDR3 is made up of 15 amino acids. The germline V gene has CDR1 KGHSH and CDR2 LQKENI. The CDR3 protein is CASSPQRDYNSPLHF. Written as DNA, the CDR3 is TGTGCCAGCTCACCCCAGCGGGACTATAATTCACCCCTCCACTTT.

By share, this clonotype counts as medium-sized. The chain employs TRBV18 and TRBJ1-6; perhaps TRBD1 as D (5 bases). The germline V gene encodes CDR1 KGHSH and CDR2 LQKENI. Trimming removed 3 bases from V and 7 bases from J, with 13 bases in between. The CDR3 runs to 15 residues. For the CDR3, the DNA is TGTGCCAGCTCACCTTCCGGGACTATCAATTCACCCCTCCACTTT. Its protein is CASSPSGTINSPLHF.

This clonotype is classed as medium-sized. The rearrangement links TRBV27 to TRBJ2-7; D might be TRBD1 or TRBD2, each matching 5 bases. Per germline, CDR1 MNHEY and CDR2 SMNVEV (reference sequence). V was clipped by 3 bases and J by 1 base, with 16 bases between them. This CDR3 has 16 amino acids. This CDR3 is CASSFRALGASYEQYF. The CDR3 nucleotides read TGTGCCAGCAGTTTTCGGGCCCTCGGGGCTTCCTACGAGCAGTACTTC.

This clonotype was observed a handful of times. The chain carries TRBV5-1 and TRBJ2-7, with D perhaps being TRBD1 or TRBD2 (5 bases each). Trimming pared 0 bases from V and 8 bases from J, leaving 15 bases between. Per the germline V gene, CDR1 is SGHRS and CDR2 is YFSETQ. This CDR3 has 14 residues. CDR3 in amino acids: CASSLDRPEVKQYF. DNA of the CDR3: TGCGCCAGCAGCTTGGACAGGCCGGAGGTAAAGCAGTACTTC.

This clonotype qualifies as medium-sized. This chain links TRBV19 with TRBJ2-3; unclear D gene. The V end was cut by 3 bases, the J end by 0 bases, with 4 bases between. The CDR3 is 13 amino acids. Germline CDR1 and CDR2: LNHDA and SQIVND (reference sequence). Here the CDR3 reads CASSMTSTDTQYF. Here the CDR3 DNA reads TGTGCCAGTAGTATGACTAGCACAGATACGCAGTATTTT.

On this clonotype: Sequence at one end of the junction differs from germline and may be a read error. This chain connects TRBV7-2 to TRBJ1-5; maybe TRBD1 (5 bases). This CDR3 spans 14 amino acids. The germline V gene encodes CDR1 SGHTA and CDR2 FQGNSA. In DNA, the CDR3 is TGTGCCAGCAGCATGGGACGCGTGGATCAGCCCAAGCATTTT. Residues: CASSMGRVDQPKHF.

By its share, this clonotype is medium-sized (0.01 to 0.1%). The chain joins TRBV6-1 to TRBJ2-6, with a possible D match to TRBD1 (5 bases). V was cut by 0 bases and J by 0 bases, with 6 bases left in between. CDR1 is MNHNS, CDR2 SASEGT, per germline. The CDR3 extends over 16 amino acids. The CDR3 DNA reads TGTGCCAGCAGTGAAGCCCAGGGCTCTGGGGCCAACGTCCTGACTTTC. Its translation is CASSEAQGSGANVLTF.

This clonotype was seen only a few times. The chain employs TRBV20-1 and TRBJ2-1; D may be TRBD2 (6 bases). The CDR3 extends over 14 amino acids. CDR1 is DFQATT and CDR2 is SNEGSKA in the germline V gene (reference sequence). The V and J ends lost 6 bases and 3 bases respectively, with 15 bases between them. DNA for the CDR3: TGCAGTGCACCTAGTGGGGGGATCTACAATGAGCAGTTCTTC. This encodes CSAPSGGIYNEQFF.

This clonotype turned up a few times. The chain links TRBV4-3 to TRBJ2-3; 12 positions agree with TRBD2. The V and J ends lost 1 base and 4 bases, in that order; junction bases with no gene match: 9. CDR1 is LGHNA, CDR2 YSLEER, per germline. CDR3 length equals 18 residues. CDR3 sequence reads: CASSQGNRLAGVSDTQYF. CDR3 nucleotides: TGCGCCAGCAGCCAAGGCAATCGACTAGCGGGAGTGTCAGATACGCAGTATTTT.

The chain carries TRBV20-1 and TRBJ1-5, with 7 bases that match TRBD1. CDR3 length: 13 residues. Germline V gene data show CDR1 as DFQATT and CDR2 as SNEGSKA (reference sequence). V dropped 6 bases and J dropped 5; count of bases not matched to a gene: 7. The CDR3 bases are TGCAGTGCGCTCGACAGGGATCATCAGCCCCAGCATTTT. It encodes CSALDRDHQPQHF.